Listed below are T cell receptor beta chains from one sample, sequenced in a study of T cells after somatic rescue of genetic block. Assay: immunoSEQ multiplex PCR; the TCRdb copy retains only in-frame clones and omits some. The data hold some 70,000 clones, with roughly 90% observed a single time. Sequencing used peripheral blood mononuclear cells (PBMCs). These receptors were obtained from a man aged 25-45 years. CDR3s include the opening cysteine and the closing phenylalanine or tryptophan. The order of the fields is J gene, V gene, clone size, D gene, CDR3 DNA, CDR3 protein. A D gene is named only where the DNA matches it firmly. The size entry is marked missing in some rows and otherwise reads once, few, many or a size class.

J gene: TRBJ2-2; V gene: TRBV10-1; clone size: NA; D gene: NA; CDR3 DNA: TGCGCCAGCAGTGACCCCACTTGGGGAAGGCGGACCGGGGAGCTGTTTTTT; CDR3 protein: CASSDPTWGRRTGELFF
J gene: TRBJ1-5; V gene: TRBV30; clone size: NA; D gene: NA; CDR3 DNA: TGTGCCTGGAGTGTCGCGGGCGCCGGAGGGGGTCAGCCCCAGCATTTT; CDR3 protein: CAWSVAGAGGGQPQHF
J gene: TRBJ1-6; V gene: TRBV2; clone size: NA; D gene: NA; CDR3 DNA: TGTGCCAGCAGTGAAGGAGACGGGGGCTGGTCACCCCTCCACTTT; CDR3 protein: CASSEGDGGWSPLHF
J gene: TRBJ2-2; V gene: TRBV5-6; clone size: once; D gene: TRBD2; CDR3 DNA: TGTGCCAGCAGCTCCCTCGGGGAGGGGAATACCGGGGAGCTGTTTTTT; CDR3 protein: CASSSLGEGNTGELFF
J gene: TRBJ2-7; V gene: TRBV27; clone size: NA; D gene: NA; CDR3 DNA: TGTGCCAGCAGCCACGGAGTTACCTACGAGCAGTACTTC; CDR3 protein: CASSHGVTYEQYF
J gene: TRBJ2-7; V gene: TRBV7-8; clone size: NA; D gene: TRBD1; CDR3 DNA: TGTGCCAGCAGCCCGAGGAGGACAGGGACGGCCACCTACGAGCAGTACTTC; CDR3 protein: CASSPRRTGTATYEQYF
J gene: TRBJ2-7; V gene: TRBV28; clone size: once; D gene: TRBD2; CDR3 DNA: TGTGCCAGCAGTTCGACGGGACTAGCCCACTACGAGCAGTACTTC; CDR3 protein: CASSSTGLAHYEQYF
J gene: TRBJ2-7; V gene: TRBV7-9; clone size: NA; D gene: NA; CDR3 DNA: TGTGCCAGCAGCTTATTCCCCGGGGGCTCCTACGAGCAGTACTTC; CDR3 protein: CASSLFPGGSYEQYF
J gene: TRBJ2-7; V gene: TRBV27; clone size: NA; D gene: NA; CDR3 DNA: TGTGCCAGCAGTTTGAACGGTGGTAGGTACGAGCAGTACTTC; CDR3 protein: CASSLNGGRYEQYF
J gene: TRBJ2-7; V gene: TRBV27; clone size: NA; D gene: TRBD2; CDR3 DNA: TGTGCCAGCAGTCCAGCGGGAGGGCCCTACGAGCAGTACTTC; CDR3 protein: CASSPAGGPYEQYF
J gene: TRBJ1-5; V gene: TRBV28; clone size: NA; D gene: TRBD1; CDR3 DNA: TGTGCCAGCAGTTCTCAGGGGGCGGGCAATCAGCCCCAGCATTTT; CDR3 protein: CASSSQGAGNQPQHF
J gene: TRBJ2-3; V gene: TRBV5-1; clone size: NA; D gene: NA; CDR3 DNA: TGCGCCAGCAGCTCCTACAGAAGCACAGATACGCAGTATTTT; CDR3 protein: CASSSYRSTDTQYF
J gene: TRBJ2-7; V gene: TRBV11-2; clone size: once; D gene: TRBD2; CDR3 DNA: TGTGCCAGCAGCTTAAGAGGCGCGGGGGTGGGCTACGAGCAGTACTTC; CDR3 protein: CASSLRGAGVGYEQYF
J gene: TRBJ1-1; V gene: TRBV19; clone size: NA; D gene: NA; CDR3 DNA: TGTGCCAGTAGTATACAAACAGGGATAGAAGGCACTGAAGCTTTCTTT; CDR3 protein: CASSIQTGIEGTEAFF
J gene: TRBJ1-1; V gene: TRBV4-1; clone size: NA; D gene: NA; CDR3 DNA: TGCGCCAGCAGCCAGAAGGGTAACACTGAAGCTTTCTTT; CDR3 protein: CASSQKGNTEAFF
J gene: TRBJ2-1; V gene: TRBV5-1; clone size: NA; D gene: TRBD2; CDR3 DNA: TGCGCCAGCAGCCGTACTAGCGGGAGGGTGGCTTTCAGTATGAATGAGCAGTTCTTC; CDR3 protein: CASSRTSGRVAFSMNEQFF
J gene: TRBJ2-5; V gene: TRBV4-1; clone size: NA; D gene: NA; CDR3 DNA: TGCGCCAGCAGCCAAAACCTACAAGAGACCCAGTACTTC; CDR3 protein: CASSQNLQETQYF
J gene: TRBJ2-2; V gene: TRBV19; clone size: NA; D gene: NA; CDR3 DNA: TGTGCCAGTAGGGCGGGATCGACAAACACCGGGGAGCTGTTTTTT; CDR3 protein: CASRAGSTNTGELFF
J gene: TRBJ2-7; V gene: TRBV11-2; clone size: NA; D gene: NA; CDR3 DNA: TGTGCCAGCAGCCTTGGACAGTTCACCTACGAGCAGTACTTC; CDR3 protein: CASSLGQFTYEQYF
J gene: TRBJ2-3; V gene: TRBV6-1; clone size: NA; D gene: TRBD2; CDR3 DNA: TGTGCCAGCAGTGAGACGGGGGGGTTGACAGATACGCAGTATTTT; CDR3 protein: CASSETGGLTDTQYF
J gene: TRBJ1-3; V gene: TRBV13; clone size: NA; D gene: TRBD1; CDR3 DNA: TGTGCCAGCAGCTTAAGACAGGGGAGAAACACCATATATTTT; CDR3 protein: CASSLRQGRNTIYF
J gene: TRBJ2-1; V gene: TRBV19; clone size: once; D gene: NA; CDR3 DNA: TGTGCCAGTAGTCGAGACGCGGGGACGCGATACAATGAGCAGTTCTTC; CDR3 protein: CASSRDAGTRYNEQFF
J gene: TRBJ1-5; V gene: TRBV4-1; clone size: NA; D gene: NA; CDR3 DNA: TGCGCCAGCAGCCAACCGGGCACGCGTCAGCCCCAGCATTTT; CDR3 protein: CASSQPGTRQPQHF
J gene: TRBJ1-6; V gene: TRBV5-1; clone size: once; D gene: NA; CDR3 DNA: TGCGCCAGCAACCCGACAGGATCCTATTCACCCCTCCACTTT; CDR3 protein: CASNPTGSYSPLHF
J gene: TRBJ2-5; V gene: TRBV19; clone size: NA; D gene: NA; CDR3 DNA: TGTGCCAGTAGTAAGAATCAAGAGACCCAGTACTTC; CDR3 protein: CASSKNQETQYF
J gene: TRBJ2-2; V gene: TRBV11-2; clone size: NA; D gene: TRBD1; CDR3 DNA: TGTGCCAGCACCCTTGACAGGGAGATTGGGGAGCTGTTTTTT; CDR3 protein: CASTLDREIGELFF
J gene: TRBJ2-3; V gene: TRBV2; clone size: NA; D gene: NA; CDR3 DNA: TGTGCCAGCAGTGAAAGTCGTCAAACAGATACGCAGTATTTT; CDR3 protein: CASSESRQTDTQYF
J gene: TRBJ1-2; V gene: TRBV6-1; clone size: NA; D gene: NA; CDR3 DNA: TGTGCCAGCAGTGAAGATGCCCCCAGGGACTATGGCTACACCTTC; CDR3 protein: CASSEDAPRDYGYTF
J gene: TRBJ2-3; V gene: TRBV18; clone size: few; D gene: TRBD2; CDR3 DNA: TGTGCCAGCTCACCGGAAGCGGGGGGCTTTCGAGATACGCAGTATTTT; CDR3 protein: CASSPEAGGFRDTQYF
J gene: TRBJ1-1; V gene: TRBV19; clone size: NA; D gene: TRBD1; CDR3 DNA: TGTGCCAGTACACGACAGGGGCGGACTGAAGCTTTCTTT; CDR3 protein: CASTRQGRTEAFF
J gene: TRBJ2-5; V gene: TRBV10-3; clone size: NA; D gene: TRBD1; CDR3 DNA: TGTGCCATCAATACCGGGACAGAAGAGACCCAGTACTTC; CDR3 protein: CAINTGTEETQYF
J gene: TRBJ2-3; V gene: TRBV27; clone size: NA; D gene: NA; CDR3 DNA: TGTGCCAGCAGTTTCGATCGGGGACGGGGGCGCACAGATACGCAGTATTTT; CDR3 protein: CASSFDRGRGRTDTQYF
J gene: TRBJ1-4; V gene: TRBV7-8; clone size: NA; D gene: TRBD1; CDR3 DNA: TGTGCCAGCAGCCCCGGGACAGGGATTAGTGAAAAACTGTTTTTT; CDR3 protein: CASSPGTGISEKLFF
J gene: TRBJ1-4; V gene: TRBV7-9; clone size: once; D gene: NA; CDR3 DNA: TGTGCCAGCAGCACCGGAACAGGGCCGGGGGAAAAACTGTTTTTT; CDR3 protein: CASSTGTGPGEKLFF
J gene: TRBJ2-1; V gene: TRBV6-1; clone size: few; D gene: TRBD2; CDR3 DNA: TGTGCCAGCAGTGACGGCGGGAGTGGAAGCAATGAGCAGTTCTTC; CDR3 protein: CASSDGGSGSNEQFF
J gene: TRBJ2-7; V gene: TRBV7-9; clone size: NA; D gene: NA; CDR3 DNA: TGTGCCAGCAGCTTTACCCCACAATCCATCTACGAGCAGTACTTC; CDR3 protein: CASSFTPQSIYEQYF
J gene: TRBJ1-4; V gene: TRBV10-3; clone size: NA; D gene: NA; CDR3 DNA: TGTGCCATCAGTGAGCTTCTAGGAGGGGCCTATAATGAAAAACTGTTTTTT; CDR3 protein: CAISELLGGAYNEKLFF
J gene: TRBJ2-7; V gene: TRBV7-8; clone size: NA; D gene: NA; CDR3 DNA: TGTGCCAGCAGCTTAGGAGCTAGCGCCTCCTACGAGCAGTACTTC; CDR3 protein: CASSLGASASYEQYF
J gene: TRBJ1-6; V gene: TRBV6-5; clone size: NA; D gene: NA; CDR3 DNA: TGTGCCAGCAGTTACTCAACAGGGATGCGGAATTCACCCCTCCACTTT; CDR3 protein: CASSYSTGMRNSPLHF
J gene: TRBJ2-3; V gene: TRBV20-1; clone size: NA; D gene: NA; CDR3 DNA: TGCAGTTCACTCAAGGCAGATACGCAGTATTTT; CDR3 protein: CSSLKADTQYF
J gene: TRBJ2-7; V gene: TRBV4-1; clone size: few; D gene: NA; CDR3 DNA: TGCGCCAGCAGCCATAAGCCAGGAGCCTACGAGCAGTACTTC; CDR3 protein: CASSHKPGAYEQYF
J gene: TRBJ2-3; V gene: TRBV4-1; clone size: NA; D gene: NA; CDR3 DNA: TGCGCCAGCAGCCAAGAAACCGGGACCCCCGGGTGTTCGCACGCAGATACGCAGTATTTT; CDR3 protein: CASSQETGTPGCSHADTQYF
J gene: TRBJ2-6; V gene: TRBV19; clone size: NA; D gene: NA; CDR3 DNA: TGTGCCAGTAGTCAGGGGCCCCGCTCTGGGGCCAACGTCCTGACTTTC; CDR3 protein: CASSQGPRSGANVLTF
J gene: TRBJ1-2; V gene: TRBV28; clone size: NA; D gene: TRBD1; CDR3 DNA: TGTGCCAGCAGAACCGGGACAGACTATGGCTACACCTTC; CDR3 protein: CASRTGTDYGYTF
J gene: TRBJ2-1; V gene: TRBV10-2; clone size: NA; D gene: NA; CDR3 DNA: TGCGCCAGCAGTGAAGCGAGGGACCTCGACAATGAGCAGTTCTTC; CDR3 protein: CASSEARDLDNEQFF
J gene: TRBJ2-7; V gene: TRBV28; clone size: NA; D gene: TRBD2; CDR3 DNA: TGTGCCAGCAGTTTAGCGGGAGAGTTCACCTACGAGCAGTACTTC; CDR3 protein: CASSLAGEFTYEQYF
J gene: TRBJ2-2; V gene: TRBV27; clone size: NA; D gene: TRBD1; CDR3 DNA: TGTGCCAGCACCCCTATCTCTCCGCAGGGGGCCGGGGAGCTGTTTTTT; CDR3 protein: CASTPISPQGAGELFF
J gene: TRBJ2-5; V gene: TRBV15; clone size: NA; D gene: TRBD2; CDR3 DNA: TGTGCCACCAGCACTAGCGGGAGGGAGACCCAGTACTTC; CDR3 protein: CATSTSGRETQYF
J gene: TRBJ2-7; V gene: TRBV27; clone size: NA; D gene: NA; CDR3 DNA: TGTGCCAGCCGGGACGGGGCAGGCGGCCCCTACGAGCAGTACTTC; CDR3 protein: CASRDGAGGPYEQYF